One sample yielded the 10 T cell receptor beta chains listed below, sequenced in a study of blood T cell repertoires in COVID-19. Sequencing was performed with immunoSEQ multiplex PCR; in TCRdb, only in-frame clones are kept and a portion is missing. The table shows a few hundred thousand clones, with over 75% occurring only once. Sample: PBMCs or T cells enriched from blood (not recorded which). These receptors all stem from a woman between 40 and 50 years old who had recovered from COVID-19.

This chain links TRBV29-1 with TRBJ2-1; weak D call: TRBD1 (6 bases). V was shortened by 3 bases and J by 8 bases, with 20 bases between the two germline ends. This CDR3 is 15 amino acids long. Germline V gives CDR1 SQVTM, CDR2 ANQGSEA. CDR3 DNA sequence: TGCAGCGTTGATGGTTCAGGGGTTGATATCGATGAGCAGTTCTTC. Residues: CSVDGSGVDIDEQFF.

The CDR3 DNA reads as TGTGCCAGCTCACCTCGACAGCACGGGAATGAAAAACTGTTTTTT. Amino acid sequence: CASSPRQHGNEKLFF. The chain recombines TRBV18 with TRBJ1-4; a possible D gene is TRBD1 (5 bases). CDR3 size: 15 residues. Trimming cost V 3 bases and J 5 bases, with 13 bases left between them. Germline V gene sequence: CDR1 KGHSH, CDR2 LQKENI.

J is TRBJ1-2 and V is TRBV28; TRBD1 might be the D (5 bases). Trimming shortened V by 2 bases and J by 0 bases, and 7 bases separated the two germline ends. CDR3 length: 14 residues. Germline lookup yields CDR1 MDHEN and CDR2 SYDVKM. The CDR3 nucleotides read TGTGCCAGCAGTTTAACAGGCCCTAACTATGGCTACACCTTC. Translating it yields CASSLTGPNYGYTF.

This chain uses TRBV7-3 with TRBJ1-1; 9 bases match TRBD1. Trimming at V came to 5 bases and at J to 3 bases, leaving 4 bases not matched to a gene. The germline V gene has CDR1 SGHTA and CDR2 FQGTGA. The CDR3 is 14 residues long. Here the CDR3 DNA reads TGTGCCAGCAGCGCACAGGGGGCGGACACTGAAGCTTTCTTT. As protein: CASSAQGADTEAFF.

This sequence joins TRBV19 and TRBJ1-5; 9 bases are a match to TRBD1. The J segment lost 1 base and the V segment lost 5 bases, leaving 6 bases of the junction unmatched. This CDR3 is 16 amino acids long. CDR1 is LNHDA, CDR2 SQIVND, per germline (reference sequence). CDR3 DNA: TGTGCCAGTAGTCTCTCCGGGACAGGGAGCAATCAGCCCCAGCATTTT. It encodes CASSLSGTGSNQPQHF. Together with reference TRBV19 and TRBJ1-5, the CDR3 gives the full variable domain: DGGITQSPKYLFRKEGQNVTLSCEQNLNHDAMYWYRQDPGQGLRLIYYSQIVNDFQKGDIAEGYSVSREKKESFPLTVTSAQKNPTAFYLCASSLSGTGSNQPQHFGDGTRLSIL.

A single count supports this clone. The chain employs TRBV28 and TRBJ1-6; 7 bases match TRBD1. Germline V CDR1 and CDR2: MDHEN, SYDVKM. This CDR3 has 15 residues. The V and J ends lost 5 bases and 14 bases, in that order; junction bases with no gene match: 15. CDR3 in DNA: TGTGCCAGCAGTAAACCCGGGACAGCCGTCCTGGCCCTCCACTTT. As protein: CASSKPGTAVLALHF.

J is TRBJ2-2 and V is TRBV28, with TRBD1 matching over 9 bases. Losses at the gene ends were 4 bases for V and 1 base for J; bases not matched to a gene: 7. Germline loops: CDR1 MDHEN, CDR2 SYDVKM. This CDR3 is built from 17 residues. The DNA for the CDR3 is TGTGCCAGCAGTTCCCCGGGACAGGGAGTGAACACCGGGGAGCTGTTTTTT. Translated: CASSSPGQGVNTGELFF. The full variable domain, its missing parts supplied by reference TRBV28 and TRBJ2-2, is DVKVTQSSRYLVKRTGEKVFLECVQDMDHENMFWYRQDPGLGLRLIYFSYDVKMKEKGDIPEGYSVSREKKERFSLILESASTNQTSMYLCASSSPGQGVNTGELFFGEGSRLTVL.

This clone occurred once. V is TRBV5-1 and J is TRBJ2-4; 10 nucleotides align to TRBD2. J was trimmed by 6 bases and V by 7 bases; bases with no gene match: 4. This CDR3 is 13 amino acids long. CDR1 is SGHRS and CDR2 is YFSETQ in the germline V gene. CDR3 loop: CASGPSGGNIQYF. DNA for the CDR3: TGCGCCAGCGGGCCTAGCGGGGGAAACATTCAGTACTTC.

This chain connects TRBV7-9 to TRBJ2-2; D is possibly TRBD1 (6 bases). Germline-derived CDR1 and CDR2 are SEHNR and FQNEAQ (reference sequence). CDR3 size: 16 residues. V was trimmed by 3 bases and J by 3 bases, leaving 14 bases between them. CDR3 residues: CASSFLGARDTGELFF. The DNA for the CDR3 is TGTGCCAGCAGCTTTTTGGGGGCTCGGGACACCGGGGAGCTGTTTTTT.

DNA of the CDR3: TGTGCCAGCAGTTTAAGGACAGGGAAGGAAGCTTTCTTT. It yields the protein CASSLRTGKEAFF. This rearrangement joins TRBV27 to TRBJ1-1, with 8 bases matching TRBD1. V shed 2 bases, J shed 8 bases, and the junction held 4 bases outside the gene matches. CDR1 and CDR2 from the germline V gene are MNHEY and SMNVEV (reference sequence). This CDR3 comprises 13 residues.